The 25 T cell receptor beta chains reported below all come from one sample, sequenced in a study of CD8 T cells in Susac syndrome. Random hexamers primed reverse transcription of about 0.45 to 1 ug RNA. TCRdb reprocessed the immunoSEQ multiplex PCR reads via MiXCR and lists one record per CDR3 protein. This table holds a few hundred thousand distinct CDR3 sequences, about 95% found once. The sample consisted of CD4+ T cells from PBMCs. The receptor source for this set is a human donor with multiple sclerosis.

The rearrangement uses TRBV27 and TRBJ1-1, with D tentatively TRBD1 (6 bases). The CDR3 totals 13 residues. V lost 3 bases, J lost 6 bases, and 11 bases lay in between. The germline gives CDR1 MNHEY, CDR2 SMNVEV (reference sequence). CDR3 sequence reads: CASSFRGRAEAFF. DNA for the CDR3: TGTGCCAGCAGTTTCCGGGGGCGGGCTGAAGCTTTCTTT.

The V and J genes are TRBV12-3 or TRBV12-4 and TRBJ1-2; 8 positions agree with TRBD1. CDR3 length: 14 residues. V shed 8 bases, J shed 8 bases, and the junction held 13 bases outside the gene matches. Written as DNA, the CDR3 is TGTGCCAGCGGCCCCGGGACAGGCGTTTCAGGCTACACCTTC. It specifies CASGPGTGVSGYTF.

The chain employs TRBV27 and TRBJ2-1, with TRBD2 identical over 12 bases. The CDR3 consists of 15 residues. Germline lookup yields CDR1 MNHEY and CDR2 SMNVEV (reference sequence). Trimming removed 6 bases from V and 9 bases from J; junction bases left unmatched: 9. The DNA of the CDR3 is TGTGCCAGCAGAGACAGACTAGCGGGAGATGCTGAGCAGTTCTTC. It encodes CASRDRLAGDAEQFF.

The chain uses TRBV20-1 and TRBJ2-3; a possible D gene is TRBD1 (5 bases). The CDR3 totals 14 residues. Looked up from germline, CDR1 is DFQATT and CDR2 is SNEGSKA (reference sequence). Trimming shortened V by 3 bases and J by 7 bases, and 17 bases separated the two germline ends. CDR3 in DNA: TGCAGTGCTAGGGGGCCGATGGGGTCAAATACGCAGTATTTT. Translation: CSARGPMGSNTQYF.

This chain uses TRBV29-1 with TRBJ2-4; D is possibly TRBD1 (5 bases). The germline V gene encodes CDR1 SQVTM and CDR2 ANQGSEA. Trimming removed 5 bases at V and 0 bases at J, with 8 bases between. This CDR3 has 13 amino acids. The CDR3, as DNA: TGCAGCGTTCTAGGGGTAGCCAAAAACATTCAGTACTTC. Encoded protein: CSVLGVAKNIQYF.

V usage is TRBV20-1 and J usage is TRBJ2-7; D is perhaps TRBD2 (6 bases). Trimming took off 3 bases at V and 2 bases at J, with 11 bases between the two ends. From germline, CDR1 is DFQATT and CDR2 SNEGSKA (reference sequence). The CDR3 consists of 13 residues. The CDR3, as DNA: TGCAGTGCTAGTGCTCTAGCGACCTACGAGCAGTACTTC. Translation gives CSASALATYEQYF.

V and J are TRBV4-1 and TRBJ1-1, with D possibly being TRBD1 (5 bases). Trimming took 0 bases from V and 0 from J, leaving 8 bases between them. Germline CDR1 MGHRA, CDR2 YSYEKL. The CDR3 is 15 amino acids. The CDR3 is CASSQEGRLNTEAFF. DNA of the CDR3: TGCGCCAGCAGCCAAGAGGGGCGCCTGAACACTGAAGCTTTCTTT.

V usage is TRBV15 and J usage is TRBJ2-1; 10 bases map to TRBD2. V gave up 0 bases and J gave up 15 bases; unmatched junction bases: 5. Germline-derived CDR1 and CDR2 are LNHNV and YYDKDF (reference sequence). The CDR3 is 13 amino acids. In nucleotides, the CDR3 is TGTGCCACCAGCAGAGATCGACTAGCGGGTTGGTTCTTC. Amino acids: CATSRDRLAGWFF.

The chain links TRBV6-5 to TRBJ1-4, with D hard to call. Germline assignment: CDR1 MNHEY and CDR2 SVGAGI. This CDR3 has 15 amino acids. Trimming stripped 8 bases from V and 0 bases from J, with 13 bases between. CDR3 protein: CASPLERATNEKLFF. The CDR3 bases are TGTGCCAGCCCACTAGAAAGGGCAACTAATGAAAAACTGTTTTTT.

This clonotype has just one count. CDR3 in amino acids: CATSRAGQGGYGYTF. CDR3 bases: TGTGCCACCAGCAGAGCTGGACAGGGTGGCTATGGCTACACCTTC. This chain joins TRBV15 and TRBJ1-2; 8 bases line up with TRBD1. From germline, CDR1 is LNHNV and CDR2 YYDKDF (reference sequence). The CDR3 has 15 residues. The ends lost 1 base at V and 4 bases at J; junction bases unmatched: 5.

The V call is TRBV20-1, the J call TRBJ1-1, with a tentative D call TRBD1 (6 bases). This CDR3 spans 14 amino acids. The germline V and J ends were trimmed by 4 bases and 1 base, with 13 bases remaining between them. Germline V gene data show CDR1 as DFQATT and CDR2 as SNEGSKA (reference sequence). The CDR3 DNA is TGCAGTGCTATCCACGGGACACCGAACACTGAAGCTTTCTTT. It translates to CSAIHGTPNTEAFF.

This chain connects TRBV20-1 to TRBJ2-3; D is unresolved. Trimming cost V 7 bases and J 0 bases, with 8 bases left between them. Germline CDR1 is DFQATT and CDR2 is SNEGSKA (reference sequence). CDR3 length: 12 amino acids. The CDR3 is CSGERSTDTQYF. CDR3 nucleotide sequence: TGCAGTGGCGAACGGAGCACAGATACGCAGTATTTT.

This rearrangement joins TRBV24-1 to TRBJ2-7, with D possibly matching TRBD1 (6 bases). The CDR3 runs to 13 residues. CDR1 is KGHDR and CDR2 is SFDVKD in the germline V gene. V lost 6 bases, J lost 3 bases, and 11 bases lay in between. CDR3 nucleotide sequence: TGTGCCACCAGTCGGACAGCCTACTACGAGCAGTACTTC. Its translation: CATSRTAYYEQYF.

This rearrangement joins TRBV3-1 to TRBJ1-2; D remains unclear. The CDR3 is made up of 15 amino acids. Per the germline V gene, CDR1 is LGHDT and CDR2 is YNNKEL (reference sequence). Trimming stripped 0 bases from V and 2 bases from J, with 10 bases between. The CDR3, as DNA: TGTGCCAGCAGCCAAGAGGCGGCCTTGAACTATGGCTACACCTTC. Residues: CASSQEAALNYGYTF.

The chain has TRBV20-1 and TRBJ2-7; the match to TRBD2 covers 10 bases. Trimming removed 1 base from V and 6 bases from J; junction bases left unmatched: 18. CDR1 and CDR2 from the germline V gene are DFQATT and SNEGSKA (reference sequence). CDR3 size: 18 residues. The CDR3 loop is CSARGKREGRGFLFEQYF. The CDR3 DNA reads TGCAGTGCTAGAGGAAAGCGGGAGGGCCGGGGTTTCTTGTTCGAGCAGTACTTC.

The rearrangement joins TRBV29-1 to TRBJ2-1; 8 bases agree with TRBD2. The J segment lost 4 bases and the V segment lost 7 bases, leaving 12 bases of the junction unmatched. There are 15 residues in the CDR3. Germline CDR1 is SQVTM and CDR2 is ANQGSEA. The CDR3 DNA sequence: TGCAGCGCCCTTCGGGGAGCGGGAGTATACAATGAGCAGTTCTTC. Protein product: CSALRGAGVYNEQFF.

This clonotype was recorded a few times. The rearrangement links TRBV9 to TRBJ1-5, with D perhaps matching TRBD1 (6 bases). Germline values: CDR1 SGDLS, CDR2 YYNGEE. The ends were cut back, 5 bases at V and 0 bases at J, with 12 bases in the middle. The CDR3 is 15 amino acids. DNA of the CDR3: TGTGCCAGCAGTCAAGGACAGTATAGCAATCAGCCCCAGCATTTT. Translating it yields CASSQGQYSNQPQHF.

This clonotype has a single count. The chain joins TRBV20-1 to TRBJ2-6, with D possibly being TRBD1 (5 bases). The CDR3 sequence is 14 residues long. The ends were cut back, 3 bases at V and 2 bases at J, with 8 bases in the middle. The germline gives CDR1 DFQATT, CDR2 SNEGSKA (reference sequence). The CDR3 coding sequence is TGCAGTGCTAGGGGGCACACTGGGGCCAACGTCCTGACTTTC. Encoded protein: CSARGHTGANVLTF.

The rearrangement links TRBV9 to TRBJ1-2; TRBD1 aligns across 9 bases. Trimming removed 0 bases from V and 0 bases from J; junction bases left unmatched: 6. The germline gives CDR1 SGDLS, CDR2 YYNGEE. This CDR3 is built from 17 residues. The CDR3 is CASSVVGQGITNYGYTF. The CDR3 bases are TGTGCCAGCAGCGTAGTCGGACAGGGGATCACTAACTATGGCTACACCTTC.

The chain employs TRBV4-2 and TRBJ2-7; the match to TRBD2 covers 8 bases. Germline lookup yields CDR1 LGHNA and CDR2 YNFKEQ. This CDR3 region has 15 residues. V was pared by 1 base and J by 10 bases, with 12 bases of the junction left unmatched. The CDR3 loop reads CASSQAEREWNVQYF. For the CDR3, the DNA is TGTGCCAGCAGCCAAGCTGAGCGGGAGTGGAATGTACAGTACTTC.

V is TRBV7-9 and J is TRBJ2-1, with TRBD1 matching 7 bases. Trimming removed 5 bases from V and 4 bases from J; junction bases left unmatched: 2. There are 13 residues in the CDR3. Germline-derived CDR1 and CDR2 are SEHNR and FQNEAQ (reference sequence). The CDR3 spells CASSVGQYNEQFF. CDR3 DNA sequence: TGTGCCAGCAGCGTGGGACAGTACAATGAGCAGTTCTTC.

The CDR3 region is CASSLVSAGLNTGELFF. The CDR3 coding sequence is TGTGCCAGCAGCTTAGTCTCGGCGGGACTTAACACCGGGGAGCTGTTTTTT. The chain carries TRBV7-6 and TRBJ2-2; TRBD2 might be the D (6 bases). Trimming stripped 1 base from V and 2 bases from J, with 14 bases between. The CDR3 has 17 residues. The V gene's germline CDR1 is SGHVS and CDR2 FNYEAQ.

The rearrangement links TRBV27 to TRBJ1-2; D is uncertain. The CDR3 consists of 14 residues. Trimming removed 6 bases at V and 8 bases at J, with 19 bases between. CDR1 is MNHEY, CDR2 SMNVEV, per germline (reference sequence). CDR3 protein: CASRRTGKPAGYTF. The CDR3 DNA is TGTGCCAGCAGACGGACCGGGAAGCCTGCGGGCTACACCTTC.

The V gene is TRBV29-1, the J gene TRBJ2-3, with 11 bases matching TRBD1. J lost 8 bases, V lost 6 bases, and 7 bases had no gene match. Germline V gene data show CDR1 as SQVTM and CDR2 as ANQGSEA. This CDR3 spans 13 amino acids. The CDR3 loop is CSVDGTGGGTQYF. CDR3 bases: TGCAGCGTCGACGGGACAGGGGGGGGTACGCAGTATTTT.

The J gene is TRBJ2-5, the V gene TRBV20-1; 13 bases map to TRBD2. V lost 6 bases to trimming and J lost 7 bases; unmatched junction nucleotides: 8. CDR3 length equals 14 residues. Germline loops: CDR1 DFQATT, CDR2 SNEGSKA (reference sequence). CDR3 nucleotides: TGCAGTGCGATAACTAGCGGGAGGGCTGGGACCCAGTACTTC. Protein sequence: CSAITSGRAGTQYF.